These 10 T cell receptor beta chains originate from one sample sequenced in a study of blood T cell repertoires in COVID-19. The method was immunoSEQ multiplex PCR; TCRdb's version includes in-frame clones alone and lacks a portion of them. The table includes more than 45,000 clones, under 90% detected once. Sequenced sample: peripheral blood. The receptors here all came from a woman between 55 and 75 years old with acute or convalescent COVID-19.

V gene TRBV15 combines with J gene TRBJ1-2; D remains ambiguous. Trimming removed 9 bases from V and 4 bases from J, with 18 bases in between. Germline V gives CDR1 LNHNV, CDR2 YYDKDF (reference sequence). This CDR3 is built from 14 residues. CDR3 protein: CATRRREVSYGYTF. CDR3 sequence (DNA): TGTGCCACACGAAGGAGGGAGGTGTCCTATGGCTACACCTTC.

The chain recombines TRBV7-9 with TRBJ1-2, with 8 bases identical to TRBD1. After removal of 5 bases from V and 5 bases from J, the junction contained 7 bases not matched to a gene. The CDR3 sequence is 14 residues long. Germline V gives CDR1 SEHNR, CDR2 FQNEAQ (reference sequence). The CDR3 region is CASSPGTGEYGYTF. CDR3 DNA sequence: TGTGCCAGCAGCCCAGGGACAGGCGAATATGGCTACACCTTC.

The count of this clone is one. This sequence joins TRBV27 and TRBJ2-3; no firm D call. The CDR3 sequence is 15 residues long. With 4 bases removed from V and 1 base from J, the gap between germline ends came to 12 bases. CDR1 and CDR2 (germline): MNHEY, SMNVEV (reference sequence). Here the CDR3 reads CASSSNYRGTDTQYF. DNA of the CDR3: TGTGCCAGCAGTTCGAACTACCGGGGCACAGATACGCAGTATTTT.

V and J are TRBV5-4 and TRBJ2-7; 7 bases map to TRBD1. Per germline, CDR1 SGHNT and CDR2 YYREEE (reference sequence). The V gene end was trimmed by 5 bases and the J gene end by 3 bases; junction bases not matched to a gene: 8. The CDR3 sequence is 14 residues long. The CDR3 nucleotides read TGTGCCAGCAGTTCTGGACAGGCGTACTACGAGCAGTACTTC. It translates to CASSSGQAYYEQYF.

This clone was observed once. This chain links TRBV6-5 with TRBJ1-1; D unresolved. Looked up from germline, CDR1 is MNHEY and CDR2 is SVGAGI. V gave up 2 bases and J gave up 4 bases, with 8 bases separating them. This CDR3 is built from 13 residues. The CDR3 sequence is CASSYPRGTEAFF. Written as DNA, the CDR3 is TGTGCCAGCAGTTACCCCCGGGGCACTGAAGCTTTCTTT.

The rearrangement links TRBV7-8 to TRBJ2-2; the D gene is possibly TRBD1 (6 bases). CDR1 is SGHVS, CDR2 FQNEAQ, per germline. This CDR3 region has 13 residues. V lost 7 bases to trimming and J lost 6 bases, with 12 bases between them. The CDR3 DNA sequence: TGTGCCAGCACTCACAGGGACCCCGGGGAGCTGTTTTTT. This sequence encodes CASTHRDPGELFF.

CDR3 sequence (DNA): TGTGCCAGCAGTCTGCTCATCGGCTATAATTCACCCCTCCACTTT. It encodes CASSLLIGYNSPLHF. V is TRBV6-5 and J is TRBJ1-6; D is undetermined. The length of the CDR3 is 15 residues. Germline V lookup: CDR1 MNHEY, CDR2 SVGAGI. V shed 5 bases and J shed 3 bases, with 11 bases lying between them.

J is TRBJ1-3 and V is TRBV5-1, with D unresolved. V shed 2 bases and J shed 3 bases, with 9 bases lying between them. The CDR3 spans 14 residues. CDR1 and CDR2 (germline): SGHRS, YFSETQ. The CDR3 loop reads CASSFAGSGNTIYF. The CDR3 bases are TGCGCCAGCAGCTTTGCGGGGAGTGGAAACACCATATATTTT. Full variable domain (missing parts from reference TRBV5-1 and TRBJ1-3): KAGVTQTPRYLIKTRGQQVTLSCSPISGHRSVSWYQQTPGQGLQFLFEYFSETQRNKGNFPGRFSGRQFSNSRSEMNVSTLELGDSALYLCASSFAGSGNTIYFGEGSWLTVV.

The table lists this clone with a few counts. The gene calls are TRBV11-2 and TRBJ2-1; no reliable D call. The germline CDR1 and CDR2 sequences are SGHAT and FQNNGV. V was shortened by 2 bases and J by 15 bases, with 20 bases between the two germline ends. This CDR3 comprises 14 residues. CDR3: CASSLPRVLERPFF. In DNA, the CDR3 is TGTGCCAGCAGCTTACCCCGGGTCTTAGAGAGGCCGTTCTTC. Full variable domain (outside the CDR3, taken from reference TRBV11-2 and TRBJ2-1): EAGVAQSPRYKIIEKRQSVAFWCNPISGHATLYWYQQILGQGPKLLIQFQNNGVVDDSQLPKDRFSAERLKGVDSTLKIQPAKLEDSAVYLCASSLPRVLERPFFGPGTRLTVL.

CDR3 coding DNA: TGTGCCAGCAGTGAATTTCCACCCCCAGCGGGGGGTTACAATGAGCAGTTCTTC. Translation gives CASSEFPPPAGGYNEQFF. The chain carries TRBV25-1 and TRBJ2-1; 9 bases line up with TRBD2. Losses at the gene ends were 1 base for V and 4 bases for J; bases not matched to a gene: 11. This CDR3 spans 18 amino acids. Germline loops: CDR1 MGHDK, CDR2 SYGVNS.